This TCR beta chain came from a study of shared clonotypes between healthy human individuals. For the study at large: The donor pool was made up of two women and three men aged 18 to 49. CD4 naive and CD4 memory each took three plates per donor, while CD8 naive took two and CD8 memory one. Findings of the study overall: Researchers sampled blood only, noting tissue repertoires likely differ.

Source study methods: Owing to the provision of junction-only sequences devoid of quality scores by immunoSEQ, filtering differed. The assay was immunoSEQ multiplex PCR, and TCRdb's table has in-frame clones only and misses some. Clone size and V and J calls were adopted from that table, with D and trimming inferred from the DNA. This sample carries some 2,100,000 clones, approximately 94% of them seen once, and the ten largest clones take over 1.5%. In the case of this clone: Its antigen is still unknown.

CD8 cells classed as naive were CD45RO-negative and positively selected for CCR7, excluding terminally differentiated effector memory CD45RA+ cells. Germline CDR1 reads SGHDT; CDR2 reads YYEEEE. The CDR3 contains 13 residues. V was pared by 4 bases and J by 2 bases, with 7 bases between. This chain uses TRBV5-6 with TRBJ2-1, with a weak D call TRBD1 (5 bases). The source material was naive CD8+ T cells from PBMCs. The source of this sequence is a man younger than 35 in good health. Some clones in this sample may be carry-over from other donors' samples. CDR3: CASSPDTYNEQFF. The CDR3 nucleotides read TGTGCCAGCAGCCCGGACACCTACAATGAGCAGTTCTTC.